Presented here are 9 T cell receptor beta chains from one specimen sequenced in a study of cytomegalovirus exposure and HLA in healthy donors. PCR primers comprised 60 Vbeta and 13 Jbeta primers. Assay: immunoSEQ multiplex PCR; the TCRdb copy retains only in-frame clones and omits some. The sample records about 140,000 clones, 80% being singletons. Sequenced input: PBMCs. Source of these receptors: a man aged 40-50 years in good health and CMV-seronegative.

The rearrangement links TRBV5-1 to TRBJ2-3, with a possible D match to TRBD1 (5 bases). The CDR3 has 13 amino acids. The germline V gene encodes CDR1 SGHRS and CDR2 YFSETQ. V lost 5 bases to trimming and J lost 1 base, with 8 bases between them. CDR3 DNA: TGCGCCAGCAGTTTGACAGGCACAGATACGCAGTATTTT. As protein: CASSLTGTDTQYF.

As regards this clone: The same CDR3 also results from other DNA sequences found in this sample. This chain connects TRBV28 to TRBJ1-1, with D possibly being TRBD1 (6 bases). The CDR3 has 14 amino acids. Germline V CDR1 and CDR2: MDHEN, SYDVKM. V was cut by 4 bases and J by 3 bases, with 12 bases left in between. CDR3 sequence reads: CASSSTGLDTEAFF. CDR3 DNA sequence: TGTGCCAGCAGTTCCACAGGGTTGGACACTGAAGCTTTCTTT.

This clone was counted between two and nine times. This rearrangement joins TRBV28 to TRBJ1-1; a possible D gene is TRBD1 (6 bases). V gave up 2 bases and J gave up 6 bases, with 7 bases separating them. The V gene's germline CDR1 is MDHEN and CDR2 SYDVKM. There are 12 residues in the CDR3. Written as DNA, the CDR3 is TGTGCCAGCAGTTTAACAGGGCCTGAAGCTTTCTTT. Residues: CASSLTGPEAFF.

The chain is built from TRBV30 and TRBJ2-7; 7 positions agree with TRBD1. There are 14 residues in the CDR3. V lost 3 bases, J lost 0 bases, and 5 bases stayed unmatched. CDR1 GTSNPN and CDR2 SVGIG come from the germline V gene (reference sequence). The CDR3 loop reads CAWSPGGSSYEQYF. The CDR3 coding sequence is TGTGCCTGGAGCCCAGGGGGAAGCTCCTACGAGCAGTACTTC. Looking up the rest from reference TRBV30 and TRBJ2-7 gives the full variable domain: SQTIHQWPATLVQPVGSPLSLECTVEGTSNPNLYWYRQAAGRGLQLLFYSVGIGQISSEVPQNLSASRPQDRQFILSSKKLLLSDSGFYLCAWSPGGSSYEQYFGPGTRLTVT.

This clone has just one count. The chain has TRBV14 and TRBJ2-1; 12 bases align to TRBD2. Unmatched junction bases numbered 9, after V lost 0 bases and J lost 0 bases. This CDR3 has 20 residues. The germline V gene encodes CDR1 SGHDN and CDR2 FVKESK. The CDR3 sequence: CASSQDPLAGGRGSYNEQFF. For the CDR3, the DNA is TGTGCCAGCAGCCAAGATCCCCTAGCGGGGGGGCGGGGCTCCTACAATGAGCAGTTCTTC.

The V call is TRBV9, the J call TRBJ1-5, with TRBD1 matching 7 bases. Germline CDR1 reads SGDLS; CDR2 reads YYNGEE. The V and J ends lost 0 bases and 1 base, in that order; junction bases with no gene match: 4. There are 16 residues in the CDR3. In DNA form, the CDR3 reads TGTGCCAGCAGCGTAGGGACAGGCGGAAGCAATCAGCCCCAGCATTTT. Translated: CASSVGTGGSNQPQHF.

The chain has TRBV27 and TRBJ2-1, with a weak D call TRBD2 (6 bases). The length of the CDR3 is 12 residues. The germline CDR1 and CDR2 sequences are MNHEY and SMNVEV (reference sequence). V was pared by 6 bases and J by 14 bases, with 17 bases between. This CDR3 reads CASRKSGLLEFF. The CDR3 nucleotides read TGTGCCAGCAGGAAATCGGGACTCCTCGAGTTCTTC.

The chain combines TRBV4-1 with TRBJ2-7, with D perhaps TRBD2 (5 bases). Germline V gene sequence: CDR1 MGHRA, CDR2 YSYEKL. The V and J ends lost 1 base and 5 bases respectively, with 12 bases between them. The CDR3 is 14 residues long. In DNA, the CDR3 is TGCGCCAGCAGCCAAGTCCGGGGATCGAACGAGCAGTACTTC. Translated: CASSQVRGSNEQYF.

The V gene is TRBV9, the J gene TRBJ2-3; D possibly corresponds to TRBD2 (6 bases). The germline V and J ends were trimmed by 4 bases and 4 bases, with 16 bases remaining between them. There are 15 residues in the CDR3. Germline V gene sequence: CDR1 SGDLS, CDR2 YYNGEE. CDR3 nucleotides: TGTGCCAGCAGCTCGGAGGGGACGAGGGCAGATACGCAGTATTTT. Its protein is CASSSEGTRADTQYF.